This entry describes one TCR beta chain. Under the authors' procedure: The assay estimated nucleated cells by amplifying reference gene primers. TCRdb's copy holds only in-frame clones and misses some; the assay was immunoSEQ multiplex PCR. V, J and clone size were drawn from that table, and D and trimming were deduced from the DNA. The sample holds tens of thousands of clones, about four fifths seen once. The data stem from a study of blood T cell repertoires in COVID-19. Whole-study context: COVID-19 samples from acute and convalescent phases originated in the United States, Italy and Spain. T cells, B-cell-depleted T cells, or PBMCs supplied cDNA or gDNA.

The CDR3 is 16 amino acids. V usage is TRBV21-1 and J usage is TRBJ1-5; the D call in the table, TRBD1, was not verified against the DNA. TRBV21-1 is annotated as a pseudogene. The specimen was peripheral blood. This receptor was obtained from a man in his sixties or seventies with acute or convalescent COVID-19. The CDR3 loop is CASSADHQGFGQPQHF. CDR3 DNA sequence: TGTGCCAGCAGCGCAGACCATCAGGGGTTCGGTCAGCCCCAGCATTTT.